This T cell receptor beta chain emerged from a study of blood T cell repertoires in COVID-19. For the study at large: COVID-19 samples from acute and convalescent phases originated in the United States, Italy and Spain.

This clone came up once. Germline V gene data show CDR1 as ENHRY and CDR2 as SYGVKD. Deletions cut 8 bases from V and 0 bases from J, with 11 bases between. This CDR3 is 14 amino acids long. Methods used by the authors: Estimated nucleated cell counts came from reference gene primer amplification. The repertoire was sequenced with immunoSEQ multiplex PCR; TCRdb's copy has only in-frame clones and lacks some. The D gene and trimming were derived from the DNA, and the V and J assignments and clone size from that table. The sample shows tens of thousands of clones, roughly 90% of them seen only once. The rearrangement uses TRBV10-3 and TRBJ1-5, with D possibly TRBD1 on 5 matching bases. The sequenced sample consisted of peripheral blood. This sequence was found in an older woman with acute or convalescent COVID-19. DNA for the CDR3: TGTGCCATCGGGGGGGGGAATAGCAATCAGCCCCAGCATTTT. This gives the protein CAIGGGNSNQPQHF.